These 10 T cell receptor beta chains were sequenced from one sample in a study of T cell responses to AZD1222 COVID-19 vaccine. TCRdb's copy holds only in-frame clones and misses some; the assay was immunoSEQ multiplex PCR. The table records about 140,000 clones, just over 90% of them present only once. Sequencing was performed on peripheral blood, taken on day 0 of AZD1222 vaccination. The receptors were gathered from an adult in good health.

The V and J genes are TRBV9 and TRBJ2-3; D is undetermined. The CDR3 covers 15 residues. The V gene lost 4 bases and the J gene lost 2 bases, with 14 bases spanning the gap. Germline-derived CDR1 and CDR2 are SGDLS and YYNGEE. CDR3 nucleotide sequence: TGTGCCAGCAGCAAGTCACGTGGCCTCACAGATACGCAGTATTTT. This gives the protein CASSKSRGLTDTQYF. The whole variable domain, remainder taken from reference TRBV9 and TRBJ2-3, is DSGVTQTPKHLITATGQRVTLRCSPRSGDLSVYWYQQSLDQGLQFLIQYYNGEERAKGNILERFSAQQFPDLHSELNLSSLELGDSALYFCASSKSRGLTDTQYFGPGTRLTVL.

The V gene is TRBV6-4, the J gene TRBJ2-1, with unresolved D. From germline, CDR1 is MRHNA and CDR2 SNTAGT. The CDR3 loop spans 14 amino acids. With 2 bases removed from V and 6 bases from J, the gap between germline ends came to 11 bases. The CDR3 loop reads CASSDGQASNEQFF. The CDR3 nucleotides read TGTGCCAGCAGTGACGGCCAAGCATCCAATGAGCAGTTCTTC.

This clone has just one count. V and J are TRBV5-1 and TRBJ2-5; a possible D gene is TRBD2 (6 bases). Trimming pared 4 bases from V and 1 base from J, leaving 14 bases between. CDR1 is SGHRS, CDR2 YFSETQ, per germline. The CDR3 has 15 residues. The DNA of the CDR3 is TGCGCCAGCAGCCCCCCCACGGGAGTCCAAGAGACCCAGTACTTC. Its translation is CASSPPTGVQETQYF.

The chain carries TRBV20-1 and TRBJ2-1, with D uncertain. Per germline, CDR1 DFQATT and CDR2 SNEGSKA (reference sequence). With 5 bases removed from V and 6 bases from J, the gap between germline ends came to 5 bases. CDR3 length: 10 amino acids. The CDR3 loop is CSALINEQFF. CDR3 in DNA: TGCAGTGCTCTAATCAATGAGCAGTTCTTC.

This chain connects TRBV11-2 to TRBJ2-2, with a possible D match to TRBD1 (6 bases). The V end lost 5 bases, the J end lost 2 bases, and 9 bases lay between the germline ends. This CDR3 region has 14 residues. The V gene's germline CDR1 is SGHAT and CDR2 FQNNGV. The CDR3 region is CASSQQGNTGELFF. CDR3 nucleotides: TGTGCCAGCAGCCAACAGGGAAACACCGGGGAGCTGTTTTTT. Full variable domain (remainder filled in from reference TRBV11-2 and TRBJ2-2): EAGVAQSPRYKIIEKRQSVAFWCNPISGHATLYWYQQILGQGPKLLIQFQNNGVVDDSQLPKDRFSAERLKGVDSTLKIQPAKLEDSAVYLCASSQQGNTGELFFGEGSRLTVL.

The chain is built from TRBV2 and TRBJ2-7; TRBD1 agrees at 11 bases. The CDR3 totals 14 residues. CDR1 is SNHLY, CDR2 FYNNEI, per germline. V trimming: 7 bases; J trimming: 4 bases; junction bases outside the gene matches: 6. This chain's CDR3 is CASNPGQGGYEQYF. The CDR3 DNA reads as TGTGCCAGCAATCCGGGACAGGGGGGTTACGAGCAGTACTTC.

This sequence joins TRBV29-1 and TRBJ1-2; no firm D call. CDR3 length: 16 amino acids. Germline CDR1 SQVTM, CDR2 ANQGSEA. Trimming cost V 2 bases and J 3 bases, with 19 bases left between them. The CDR3 loop reads CSVEPSFVSRDYGYTF. The CDR3 bases are TGCAGCGTTGAACCTTCCTTCGTTTCGAGAGACTATGGCTACACCTTC.

This clone has a single count. The chain carries TRBV30 and TRBJ2-1, with D perhaps TRBD1 (6 bases). Germline assignment: CDR1 GTSNPN and CDR2 SVGIG (reference sequence). The CDR3 has 12 residues. V lost 1 base and J lost 9, with 10 bases in between. The CDR3, as DNA: TGTGCCTGGAGTGACCTAGGGGGTGAGCAGTTCTTC. Residues: CAWSDLGGEQFF.

V usage is TRBV11-3 and J usage is TRBJ2-2; 12 bases map to TRBD2. Germline V CDR1 and CDR2: SGHNT, YENEEA. The CDR3 is 17 amino acids. V gave up 3 bases and J gave up 6 bases; unmatched junction bases: 8. Here the CDR3 reads CASSLSSGRARAGELFF. The CDR3 DNA reads as TGTGCCAGCAGCTTGTCTAGCGGGAGGGCCCGGGCCGGGGAGCTGTTTTTT.

The chain is built from TRBV11-2 and TRBJ2-1; 13 nucleotides agree with TRBD2. The germline gives CDR1 SGHAT, CDR2 FQNNGV. This CDR3 comprises 17 residues. Trimming took 5 bases from V and 6 from J; bases not matched to a gene: 10. The CDR3 here is CASSRTRTSGGRNEQFF. In DNA, the CDR3 is TGTGCCAGCAGCCGCACCCGGACTAGCGGGGGACGCAATGAGCAGTTCTTC.